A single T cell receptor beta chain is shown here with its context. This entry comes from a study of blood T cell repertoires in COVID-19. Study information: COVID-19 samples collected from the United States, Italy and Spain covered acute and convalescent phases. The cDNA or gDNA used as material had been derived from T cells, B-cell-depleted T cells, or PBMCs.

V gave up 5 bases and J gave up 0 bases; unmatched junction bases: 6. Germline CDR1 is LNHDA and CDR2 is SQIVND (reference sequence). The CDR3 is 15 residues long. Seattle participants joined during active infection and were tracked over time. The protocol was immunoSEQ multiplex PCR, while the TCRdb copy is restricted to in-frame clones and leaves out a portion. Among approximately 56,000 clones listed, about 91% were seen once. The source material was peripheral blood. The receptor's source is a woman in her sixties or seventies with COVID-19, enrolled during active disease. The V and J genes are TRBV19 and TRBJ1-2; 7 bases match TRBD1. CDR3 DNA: TGTGCCAGTAGTGCGCAGGGGGGCGCTAACTATGGCTACACCTTC. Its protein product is CASSAQGGANYGYTF.